Shown below are 7 T cell receptor beta chains from a single sample sequenced in a study of CD8 T cells in Susac syndrome. After extraction with the RNeasy kit, about 0.5 to 1 ug of the RNA was reverse transcribed using random hexamers. Via MiXCR, TCRdb re-called the immunoSEQ multiplex PCR reads, giving one row per CDR3 protein. The sample has more than 150,000 distinct CDR3 sequences; approximately 96% are singletons. The sequencing input was CD4+ T cells from PBMCs. These receptor sequences come from a human donor with Susac syndrome.

The chain has TRBV27 and TRBJ1-4, with 8 bases identical to TRBD1. V was pared by 4 bases and J by 13 bases, with 11 bases of the junction left unmatched. Germline lookup yields CDR1 MNHEY and CDR2 SMNVEV (reference sequence). The CDR3 length is 14 residues. CDR3 bases: TGTGCCAGCAGTTCGGACAGGGCGATCGTGTCACTGTTTTTT. Its translation is CASSSDRAIVSLFF. The full variable domain, in which reference TRBV27 and TRBJ1-4 provide the parts outside the CDR3, is EAQVTQNPRYLITVTGKKLTVTCSQNMNHEYMSWYRQDPGLGLRQIYYSMNVEVTDKGDVPEGYKVSRKEKRNFPLILESPSPNQTSLYFCASSSDRAIVSLFFGSGTQLSVL.

The chain uses TRBV12-3 or TRBV12-4 and TRBJ1-4; D is unresolved. The V end lost 7 bases, the J end lost 4 bases, and 10 bases lay between the germline ends. This CDR3 has 13 residues. The CDR3 spells CASTLLGNEKLFF. For the CDR3, the DNA is TGTGCCAGCACTCTTCTGGGTAATGAAAAACTGTTTTTT.

The chain has TRBV3-1 and TRBJ2-7; the match to TRBD1 covers 10 bases. CDR3 length: 14 amino acids. The germline V gene has CDR1 LGHDT and CDR2 YNNKEL (reference sequence). V was pared by 3 bases and J by 1 base, with 0 bases of the junction left unmatched. The CDR3 here is CASSQGQGSYEQYF. The CDR3 coding sequence is TGTGCCAGCAGCCAGGGACAGGGGTCCTACGAGCAGTACTTC.

The chain carries TRBV6-5 and TRBJ1-1, with a weak D call TRBD1 (6 bases). Germline V lookup: CDR1 MNHEY, CDR2 SVGAGI. This CDR3 has 13 amino acids. The V end lost 0 bases, the J end lost 8 bases, and 10 bases lay between the germline ends. The CDR3 nucleotides read TGTGCCAGCAGTTACTCGGCGGACAGAGAAGCTTTCTTT. Residues: CASSYSADREAFF.

The CDR3 loop is CASTVLGIAGNQPQHF. The CDR3 coding sequence is TGTGCCAGTACGGTGTTGGGGATAGCGGGCAATCAGCCCCAGCATTTT. The J gene is TRBJ1-5, the V gene TRBV19; the D is unclear. V gave up 7 bases and J gave up 2 bases, with 18 bases separating them. This CDR3 is built from 16 residues. Germline V gene sequence: CDR1 LNHDA, CDR2 SQIVND (reference sequence).

The chain employs TRBV19 and TRBJ2-5, with D unclear. Germline values: CDR1 LNHDA, CDR2 SQIVND (reference sequence). V was shortened by 3 bases and J by 5 bases, with 13 bases between the two germline ends. The CDR3 is made up of 14 amino acids. The CDR3 loop reads CASSIGPVSETQYF. DNA of the CDR3: TGTGCCAGTAGTATCGGGCCGGTGTCGGAGACCCAGTACTTC.

This rearrangement joins TRBV5-6 to TRBJ2-7; TRBD1 matches 9 bases. V trimming: 4 bases; J trimming: 2 bases; junction bases outside the gene matches: 7. The CDR3 runs 15 residues. Germline V gene data show CDR1 as SGHDT and CDR2 as YYEEEE. In DNA, the CDR3 is TGTGCCAGCAGCCTCGGACAGGGGCATACCTACGAGCAGTACTTC. Amino acids: CASSLGQGHTYEQYF.